The text below deals with one TCR beta chain. Its antigen remains unknown. The data are from a study of cytomegalovirus exposure and HLA in healthy donors. Study background: HLA-typed donors were the source of about 85 million unique TCRs, which an early data release held. Broader study findings: Published work reported that the classifier diagnosed cytomegalovirus status with high specificity and sensitivity. The authors enumerated under 200 TCR beta chains as linked to cytomegalovirus.

The PCR ran on 60 Vbeta and 13 Jbeta primers. Profiled with immunoSEQ multiplex PCR; TCRdb holds only in-frame clones, not every one. The repertoire holds 100,000 or so clones, roughly three quarters seen once, with 3% to 3.5% in the top ten. The CDR3 is made up of 14 amino acids. The V gene's germline CDR1 is LNHDA and CDR2 SQIVND (reference sequence). The J gene is TRBJ2-5, the V gene TRBV19, with 9 nucleotides matching TRBD1. The end of the DNA aligns better with TRBJ2-7, so the J call may be wrong. This receptor was identified in a young man in good health and CMV-seronegative. The material sequenced was PBMCs. The CDR3, as DNA: TGTGCCAGTAGTAGAGGGACAGGGAATTACGAGCAGTACTTC. Translated, it gives CASSRGTGNYEQYF.